The sequence of this T cell receptor (beta chain) was determined in a study of T cells after yellow fever vaccination. Study in general: Where fractions had low cell numbers, libraries were prepared from them with the SMART-Seq v4 Ultra Low Input RNA kit. Overall study results and limits: Re-detected after boosting: most primary clones, 96% of CD4 and about 85% of CD8.

This clonotype was recorded a few times. Its antigen is not known. The V segment lost 5 bases and the J segment 7 bases; nucleotides outside the gene matches: 4. The CDR3 sequence is 14 residues long. CDR1 SGHTA and CDR2 FQGNSA come from the germline V gene. TCRdb fed the 5' RACE reads into MiXCR, producing one record per CDR3 protein. The table has fewer than 350,000 distinct CDR3 sequences, about 8.7% seen once. This clonotype originated in a man aged 18 to 30 who received the YFV17D yellow fever vaccine. This sample comprised PBMCs, obtained on the day of the first yellow fever vaccination. The V call is TRBV7-2, the J call TRBJ1-6, with 8 bases aligning to TRBD1. This CDR3 is CASSARDRNSPLHF. Here the CDR3 DNA reads TGTGCCAGCAGCGCAAGGGACAGGAATTCACCCCTCCACTTT.